The T cell receptor (beta chain) under discussion was sequenced for a study of beta chain features in type 1 diabetes. The isolated RNA, all of it, was reverse transcribed, so expressed TCRB transcripts were what got sequenced. Method: immunoSEQ multiplex PCR; TCRdb's copy keeps in-frame clones and lacks some. The sample carries about 900,000 clones, 15% to 20% recorded once. This CDR3 contains 15 residues. Trimming removed 2 bases from V and 2 bases from J, with 12 bases in between. Per germline, CDR1 LGHNA and CDR2 YSLEER. All sorted populations exceeded 95% purity. This receptor was obtained from a woman between 18 and 29 years old in good health. This rearrangement joins TRBV4-3 to TRBJ2-5, with D perhaps matching TRBD2 (5 bases). The specimen was naive CD4+ T cells from blood. The CDR3 region has the DNA TGCGCCAGCAGCCAAAGGCGAGCGGCGCAAGAGACCCAGTACTTC. Translating gives CASSQRRAAQETQYF.